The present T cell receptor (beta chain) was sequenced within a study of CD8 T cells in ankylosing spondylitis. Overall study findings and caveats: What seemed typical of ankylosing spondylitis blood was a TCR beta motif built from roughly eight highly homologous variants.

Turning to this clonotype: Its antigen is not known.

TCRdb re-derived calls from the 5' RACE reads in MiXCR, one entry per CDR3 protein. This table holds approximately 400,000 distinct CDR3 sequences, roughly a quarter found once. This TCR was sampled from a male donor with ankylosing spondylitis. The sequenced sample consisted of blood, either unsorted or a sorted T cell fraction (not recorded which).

CDR3 loop: CASSFGGRLGDEKLFF. The DNA of the CDR3 is TGTGCCAGCAGTTTTGGGGGTAGGCTAGGGGATGAAAAACTGTTTTTT. This chain uses TRBV27 with TRBJ1-4, with D perhaps matching TRBD1 (5 bases). The CDR3 consists of 16 residues. CDR1 is MNHEY and CDR2 is SMNVEV in the germline V gene (reference sequence). V was cut by 3 bases and J by 6 bases, with 17 bases left in between.